This T cell receptor beta chain was captured in a study of blood T cell repertoires in COVID-19. The wider study: Sources were T cells, B-cell-depleted T cells, or PBMCs; the material itself was cDNA or gDNA.

The CDR3 totals 14 residues. In germline, CDR1 is MDHEN, CDR2 SYDVKM. After removal of 3 bases from V and 1 base from J, the junction contained 2 bases not matched to a gene. Authors' data handling: Amplification from reference gene primers served as the basis for estimated nucleated cell counts. The table came from immunoSEQ multiplex PCR; TCRdb's copy has only in-frame clones and leaves some out. V and J calls and clone size are those listed in that table; D and trimming were worked out from the DNA. The sample has roughly 300,000 clones; more than 85% are singletons. This chain uses TRBV28 with TRBJ2-7; 8 bases map to TRBD1. The clonotype originates from a woman aged 30 to 39 who had recovered from COVID-19. The sample consisted of PBMCs or T cells enriched from blood (not recorded which). The CDR3, as DNA: TGTGCCAGCAGTTTGACAGGGGTGTCCTACGAGCAGTACTTC. The encoded protein is CASSLTGVSYEQYF.